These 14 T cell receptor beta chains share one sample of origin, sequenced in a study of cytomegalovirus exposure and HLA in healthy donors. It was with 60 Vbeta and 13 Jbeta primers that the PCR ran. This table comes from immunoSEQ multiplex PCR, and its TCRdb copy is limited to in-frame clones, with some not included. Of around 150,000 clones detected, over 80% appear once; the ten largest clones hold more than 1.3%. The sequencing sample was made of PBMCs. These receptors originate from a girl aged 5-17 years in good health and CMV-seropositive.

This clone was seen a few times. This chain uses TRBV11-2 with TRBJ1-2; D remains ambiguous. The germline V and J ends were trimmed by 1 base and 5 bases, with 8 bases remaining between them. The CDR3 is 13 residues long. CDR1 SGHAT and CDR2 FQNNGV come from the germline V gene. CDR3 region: CASSLGALYGYTF. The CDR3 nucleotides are TGTGCCAGCAGCTTAGGCGCGTTGTATGGCTACACCTTC.

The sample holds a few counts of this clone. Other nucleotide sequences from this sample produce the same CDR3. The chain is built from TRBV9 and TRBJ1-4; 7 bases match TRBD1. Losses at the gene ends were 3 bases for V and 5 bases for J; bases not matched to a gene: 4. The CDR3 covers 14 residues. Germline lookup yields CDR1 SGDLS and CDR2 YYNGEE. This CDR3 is CASSGGTANEKLFF. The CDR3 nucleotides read TGTGCCAGCAGCGGTGGGACAGCGAATGAAAAACTGTTTTTT. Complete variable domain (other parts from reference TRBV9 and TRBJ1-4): DSGVTQTPKHLITATGQRVTLRCSPRSGDLSVYWYQQSLDQGLQFLIQYYNGEERAKGNILERFSAQQFPDLHSELNLSSLELGDSALYFCASSGGTANEKLFFGSGTQLSVL.

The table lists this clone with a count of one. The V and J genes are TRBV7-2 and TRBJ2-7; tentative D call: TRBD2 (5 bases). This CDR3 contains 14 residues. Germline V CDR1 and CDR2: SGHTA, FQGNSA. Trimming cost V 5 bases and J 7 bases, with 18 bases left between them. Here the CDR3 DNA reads TGTGCCAGCAGCACCCGGGCGCGGGCTGAGGAGCAGTACTTC. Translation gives CASSTRARAEEQYF.

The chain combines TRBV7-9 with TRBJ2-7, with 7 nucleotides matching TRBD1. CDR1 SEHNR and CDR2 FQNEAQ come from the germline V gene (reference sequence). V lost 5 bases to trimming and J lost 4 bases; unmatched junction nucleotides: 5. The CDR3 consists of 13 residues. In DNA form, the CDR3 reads TGTGCCAGCAGCCCGACAGGGAATTACGAGCAGTACTTC. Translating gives CASSPTGNYEQYF.

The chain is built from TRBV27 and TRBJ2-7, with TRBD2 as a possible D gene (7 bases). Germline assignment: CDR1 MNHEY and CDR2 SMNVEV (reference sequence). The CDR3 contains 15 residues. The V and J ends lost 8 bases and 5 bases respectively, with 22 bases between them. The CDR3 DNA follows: TGTGCCAGCTCCGAGGGGGGGAGGGCCTTCCACGAGCAGTACTTC. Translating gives CASSEGGRAFHEQYF.

CDR3 DNA sequence: TGTGCCAGCAGTTTATTTCCAGGGACTGAAGCTTTCTTT. Translated: CASSLFPGTEAFF. V is TRBV28 and J is TRBJ1-1; TRBD1 might be the D (5 bases). Deletions cut 1 base from V and 5 bases from J, with 8 bases between. The CDR3 runs 13 residues. The germline V gene encodes CDR1 MDHEN and CDR2 SYDVKM.

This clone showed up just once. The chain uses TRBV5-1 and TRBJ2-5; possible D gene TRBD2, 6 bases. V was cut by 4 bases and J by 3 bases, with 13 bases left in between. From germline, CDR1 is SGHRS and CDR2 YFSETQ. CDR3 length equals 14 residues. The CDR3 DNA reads TGCGCCAGCAGCCCGACTAGTTGGGAAGAGACCCAGTACTTC. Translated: CASSPTSWEETQYF.

The CDR3: CASTSETGIDEQYF. In DNA, the CDR3 is TGTGCCAGCACCTCGGAGACAGGGATTGACGAGCAGTACTTC. This chain uses TRBV27 with TRBJ2-7, with 7 bases matching TRBD1. J lost 5 bases, V lost 7 bases, and 11 bases had no gene match. Germline CDR1 is MNHEY and CDR2 is SMNVEV (reference sequence). This CDR3 spans 14 amino acids.

The CDR3 region has the DNA TGTGCCAGCAGATTACGACAGGGGGCGAGCACTGAAGCTTTCTTT. Protein sequence: CASRLRQGASTEAFF. The chain carries TRBV6-1 and TRBJ1-1; 10 bases are shared with TRBD1. The CDR3 runs to 15 residues. Trimming at V came to 6 bases and at J to 4 bases, leaving 8 bases not matched to a gene. Germline V gene lookup returns CDR1 MNHNS and CDR2 SASEGT.

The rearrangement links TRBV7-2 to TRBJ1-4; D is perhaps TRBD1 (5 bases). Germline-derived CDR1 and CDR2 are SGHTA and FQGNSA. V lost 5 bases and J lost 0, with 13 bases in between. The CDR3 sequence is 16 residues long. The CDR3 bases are TGTGCCAGCAGCCAAGGGGTATGGGCAACTAATGAAAAACTGTTTTTT. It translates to CASSQGVWATNEKLFF.

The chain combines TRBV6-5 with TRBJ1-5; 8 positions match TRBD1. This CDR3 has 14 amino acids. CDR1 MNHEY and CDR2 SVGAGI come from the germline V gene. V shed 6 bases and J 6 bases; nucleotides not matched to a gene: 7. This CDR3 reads CASSSGQGTQPQHF. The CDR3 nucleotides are TGTGCCAGCAGCTCTGGACAGGGTACTCAGCCCCAGCATTTT.

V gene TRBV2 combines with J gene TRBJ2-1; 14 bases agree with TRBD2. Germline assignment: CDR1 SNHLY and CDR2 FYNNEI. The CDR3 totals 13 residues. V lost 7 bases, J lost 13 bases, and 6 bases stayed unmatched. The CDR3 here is CASTPGLAGEQFF. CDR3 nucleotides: TGTGCCAGCACTCCGGGACTAGCGGGAGAACAGTTCTTC.

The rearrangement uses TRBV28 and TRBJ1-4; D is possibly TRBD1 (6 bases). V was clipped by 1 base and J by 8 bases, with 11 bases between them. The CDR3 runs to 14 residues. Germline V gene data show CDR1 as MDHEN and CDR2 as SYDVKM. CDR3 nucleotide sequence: TGTGCCAGCAGTTTATACAGGGTGGACGAAAAACTGTTTTTT. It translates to CASSLYRVDEKLFF.

CDR3: CASSVGAGNTEAFF. Written as DNA, the CDR3 is TGTGCCAGCAGCGTAGGCGCAGGGAACACTGAAGCTTTCTTT. The chain is built from TRBV9 and TRBJ1-1, with D unresolved. The CDR3 runs to 14 residues. CDR1 and CDR2 (germline): SGDLS, YYNGEE. V lost 0 bases and J 1 base, leaving 7 bases between the germline ends.